The sequence of this T cell receptor beta chain was determined in a study of beta chain features in type 1 diabetes. The sequenced template was cDNA made from the entire isolated RNA. The table came from immunoSEQ multiplex PCR; TCRdb's copy has only in-frame clones and leaves some out. The table lists hundreds of thousands of clones, around 10% of them singletons. This clone was recorded a few times. In germline, CDR1 is MNHNY, CDR2 SVGAGI (reference sequence). The CDR3 is made up of 14 amino acids. Trimming removed 6 bases at V and 5 bases at J, with 16 bases between. Sequenced: naive CD4+ T cells from blood. The chain has TRBV6-6 and TRBJ2-5, with a possible D match to TRBD1 (6 bases). The receptor comes from a woman aged 25 to 39 in good health. CDR3 nucleotide sequence: TGTGCCAGCAGGGGCGGACAGCAGTACGAGACCCAGTACTTC. This encodes CASRGGQQYETQYF.